One sample yielded the 23 T cell receptor beta chains listed below, sequenced in a study of blood T cell repertoires in COVID-19. Some clones are missing from TCRdb's copy, which holds only in-frame ones; the method was immunoSEQ multiplex PCR. Of approximately 54,000 clones in the sample, approximately 90% are singletons; the top ten hold approximately 8%. Sequencing was carried out using peripheral blood. These receptors were obtained from a woman aged 40 to 55 with active COVID-19.

CDR3 sequence: CASTQAGNGEQFF. In nucleotides, the CDR3 is TGTGCCAGCACCCAGGCGGGAAACGGTGAGCAGTTCTTC. The rearrangement links TRBV6-5 to TRBJ2-1, with D maybe TRBD2 (6 bases). Germline lookup yields CDR1 MNHEY and CDR2 SVGAGI. V shed 7 bases and J shed 9 bases, with 16 bases lying between them. CDR3 length: 13 amino acids.

This chain connects TRBV7-2 to TRBJ1-2; 9 bases match TRBD1. Germline V gene sequence: CDR1 SGHTA, CDR2 FQGNSA. After removal of 3 bases from V and 1 base from J, the junction contained 6 bases not matched to a gene. This CDR3 is built from 16 residues. The CDR3 loop is CASSFTGTGSNYGYTF. The CDR3 coding sequence is TGTGCCAGCAGCTTCACCGGGACAGGGAGTAACTATGGCTACACCTTC.

This chain joins TRBV5-1 and TRBJ2-5; 9 nucleotides line up with TRBD2. CDR3 length: 16 residues. CDR1 is SGHRS, CDR2 YFSETQ, per germline. V trimming: 0 bases; J trimming: 1 base; junction bases outside the gene matches: 4. The CDR3 is CASSLAPSGAQETQYF. The DNA for the CDR3 is TGCGCCAGCAGCTTGGCGCCTAGCGGGGCCCAAGAGACCCAGTACTTC.

The V gene is TRBV28, the J gene TRBJ2-7, with D uncertain. Germline loops: CDR1 MDHEN, CDR2 SYDVKM. CDR3 size: 14 residues. Between the trimmed V and J ends, which lost 4 bases and 6 bases, there was a span of 16 bases. The CDR3 region is CASSSPSLAAEQYF. The CDR3 DNA reads TGTGCCAGCAGTTCACCGTCCCTGGCGGCCGAGCAGTACTTC.

V and J are TRBV30 and TRBJ2-1; TRBD2 matches 11 bases. This CDR3 spans 15 amino acids. Germline CDR1 reads GTSNPN; CDR2 reads SVGIG (reference sequence). Germline trimming cut 0 bases from V and 5 bases from J; bases unmatched to any gene: 3. CDR3 protein: CAWSVLAGVDNEQFF. CDR3 DNA: TGTGCCTGGAGTGTACTAGCGGGGGTAGACAATGAGCAGTTCTTC.

This chain connects TRBV6-2 or TRBV6-3 to TRBJ1-4; D is possibly TRBD1 (5 bases). The CDR3 consists of 16 residues. CDR1 and CDR2 from the germline V gene are MNHEY and SVGEGT. V was clipped by 5 bases and J by 6 bases, with 19 bases between them. The CDR3, as DNA: TGTGCCAGCAGTCTGGGTGAGGACACAGGATATGAAAAACTGTTTTTT. Amino acid sequence: CASSLGEDTGYEKLFF.

The chain uses TRBV30 and TRBJ2-5; 14 bases are shared with TRBD2. The germline V gene encodes CDR1 GTSNPN and CDR2 SVGIG (reference sequence). V lost 2 bases to trimming and J lost 7 bases; unmatched junction nucleotides: 21. The CDR3 totals 20 residues. The CDR3: CAWSNRLAGGTNQEFRTQYF. The CDR3 DNA reads as TGTGCCTGGAGTAACCGACTAGCGGGGGGGACTAACCAAGAGTTTCGGACCCAGTACTTC. Variable domain in full (rest from reference TRBV30 and TRBJ2-5): SQTIHQWPATLVQPVGSPLSLECTVEGTSNPNLYWYRQAAGRGLQLLFYSVGIGQISSEVPQNLSASRPQDRQFILSSKKLLLSDSGFYLCAWSNRLAGGTNQEFRTQYFGPGTRLLVL.

V and J are TRBV3-1 (or the pseudogene TRBV3-2) and TRBJ2-4; a possible D gene is TRBD2 (7 bases). Germline lookup yields CDR1 LGHDT and CDR2 YNNKEL (reference sequence). V lost 1 base and J lost 0, with 13 bases in between. CDR3 length: 17 amino acids. The CDR3 DNA reads as TGTGCCAGCAGCCAAGGAGGGGGGGCGCGAGCCAAAAACATTCAGTACTTC. Translated, it gives CASSQGGGARAKNIQYF.

This chain connects TRBV2 to TRBJ2-1; TRBD1 might be the D (5 bases). This CDR3 spans 12 amino acids. Germline lookup yields CDR1 SNHLY and CDR2 FYNNEI. Trimming removed 6 bases at V and 7 bases at J, with 10 bases between. CDR3 in DNA: TGTGCCAGCAGATCATCAGGGAATGAGCAGTTCTTC. Translation gives CASRSSGNEQFF.

V gene TRBV19 combines with J gene TRBJ1-2; D is unclear. This CDR3 region has 15 residues. Germline values: CDR1 LNHDA, CDR2 SQIVND (reference sequence). Trimming cost V 3 bases and J 2 bases, with 13 bases left between them. The CDR3 region has the DNA TGTGCCAGTAGTATGTGGAGTCGCTTCAACTATGGCTACACCTTC. Translated: CASSMWSRFNYGYTF.

This clone appeared a single time. The chain employs TRBV5-1 and TRBJ2-5, with TRBD1 as a possible D gene (6 bases). The V and J ends lost 9 bases and 5 bases respectively, with 17 bases between them. The CDR3 spans 13 residues. Germline V lookup: CDR1 SGHRS, CDR2 YFSETQ. The DNA of the CDR3 is TGCGCCACCGGACCCCGAACAGGGGAGACCCAGTACTTC. It is translated as CATGPRTGETQYF.

The V call is TRBV10-3, the J call TRBJ1-1; TRBD1 aligns across 9 bases. This CDR3 spans 14 amino acids. Trimming took 10 bases from V and 1 from J; bases not matched to a gene: 7. Germline V gene data show CDR1 as ENHRY and CDR2 as SYGVKD. CDR3 in amino acids: CATTLDRGNTEAFF. The CDR3 DNA sequence: TGTGCCACCACTTTGGACAGGGGGAACACTGAAGCTTTCTTT.

This chain uses TRBV18 with TRBJ1-1; D unresolved. V gave up 1 base and J gave up 1 base, with 7 bases separating them. CDR3 length: 14 residues. Germline CDR1 is KGHSH and CDR2 is LQKENI. CDR3 nucleotide sequence: TGTGCCAGCTCACCACAACGGGAGAACACTGAAGCTTTCTTT. Protein: CASSPQRENTEAFF. Drawing the rest from reference TRBV18 and TRBJ1-1, the complete variable domain is NAGVMQNPRHLVRRRGQEARLRCSPMKGHSHVYWYRQLPEEGLKFMVYLQKENIIDESGMPKERFSAEFPKEGPSILRIQQVVRGDSAAYFCASSPQRENTEAFFGQGTRLTVV.

This rearrangement joins TRBV6-4 to TRBJ2-3; TRBD2 matches 12 bases. CDR3 size: 15 residues. V dropped 6 bases and J dropped 3; count of bases not matched to a gene: 4. The germline gives CDR1 MRHNA, CDR2 SNTAGT. The CDR3 reads CASSSSGGETDTQYF. The CDR3, as DNA: TGTGCCAGCAGCTCTAGCGGGGGGGAGACAGATACGCAGTATTTT.

CDR3 nucleotides: TGTGCCAGCAGCTTACACAGACAAGAGACCCAGTACTTC. This sequence encodes CASSLHRQETQYF. The rearrangement joins TRBV11-1 to TRBJ2-5; D not certain. The germline V and J ends were trimmed by 2 bases and 2 bases, with 6 bases remaining between them. The CDR3 is made up of 13 amino acids. CDR1 and CDR2 (germline): SGHAT, FQDESV (reference sequence). The full variable domain, rest sourced from reference TRBV11-1 and TRBJ2-5, is EAEVAQSPRYKITEKSQAVAFWCDPISGHATLYWYRQILGQGPELLVQFQDESVVDDSQLPKDRFSAERLKGVDSTLKIQPAELGDSAMYLCASSLHRQETQYFGPGTRLLVL.

The J gene is TRBJ1-1, the V gene TRBV6-5, with a possible D match to TRBD1 (6 bases). Germline CDR1 MNHEY, CDR2 SVGAGI. The CDR3 runs 15 residues. V lost 5 bases and J 4 bases, leaving 17 bases between the germline ends. The CDR3 is CASSRRGGRTTEAFF. The CDR3 DNA reads TGTGCCAGCAGTCGCAGGGGAGGGAGGACCACTGAAGCTTTCTTT.

The chain has TRBV24-1 and TRBJ2-1; 8 bases line up with TRBD1. The length of the CDR3 is 14 residues. The J segment lost 1 base and the V segment lost 5 bases, leaving 0 bases of the junction unmatched. CDR1 and CDR2 from the germline V gene are KGHDR and SFDVKD. The CDR3 DNA follows: TGTGCCACCAGTGGGACAGGGTCCTACAATGAGCAGTTCTTC. Translated: CATSGTGSYNEQFF.

This chain joins TRBV11-3 and TRBJ1-1; D perhaps matches TRBD1 (6 bases). The CDR3 totals 15 residues. Trimming took 7 bases from V and 6 from J, leaving 21 bases between them. The germline V gene encodes CDR1 SGHNT and CDR2 YENEEA. Written as DNA, the CDR3 is TGTGCCAGCACCTTGAATTTCGGGGGGCGATCTGAAGCTTTCTTT. Residues: CASTLNFGGRSEAFF.

The rearrangement links TRBV6-1 to TRBJ2-3, with a tentative D call TRBD1 (5 bases). V gave up 3 bases and J gave up 6 bases, with 16 bases separating them. This CDR3 comprises 15 residues. Germline lookup yields CDR1 MNHNS and CDR2 SASEGT. In nucleotides, the CDR3 is TGTGCCAGCAGTGATGGCGGACACCCCGTGGATACGCAGTATTTT. Protein product: CASSDGGHPVDTQYF.

The chain combines TRBV5-5 with TRBJ2-5; D is possibly TRBD1 (6 bases). CDR1 and CDR2 from the germline V gene are SGHKS and YYEKEE (reference sequence). The CDR3 totals 15 residues. With 4 bases removed from V and 5 bases from J, the gap between germline ends came to 18 bases. The CDR3 here is CASSLSKTGLETQYF. The DNA of the CDR3 is TGTGCCAGCAGCCTCTCTAAGACAGGACTCGAGACCCAGTACTTC.

J is TRBJ2-6 and V is TRBV5-4; the D is unclear. This CDR3 is 17 amino acids long. Trimming shortened V by 0 bases and J by 0 bases, and 10 bases separated the two germline ends. Germline V gene data show CDR1 as SGHNT and CDR2 as YYREEE (reference sequence). The CDR3 DNA reads as TGTGCCAGCAGCTTGGGCCAGGTCCGCTCTGGGGCCAACGTCCTGACTTTC. It specifies CASSLGQVRSGANVLTF.

The V and J genes are TRBV11-3 and TRBJ1-3, with no clear D. Germline CDR1 and CDR2: SGHNT and YENEEA. V lost 6 bases and J 0 bases, leaving 15 bases between the germline ends. The CDR3 runs to 16 residues. The CDR3: CASSYARTFSGNTIYF. For the CDR3, the DNA is TGTGCCAGCAGTTACGCCCGGACTTTCTCTGGAAACACCATATATTTT.

The rearrangement links TRBV10-2 to TRBJ2-2; the D gene is possibly TRBD1 (7 bases). The CDR3 is made up of 15 amino acids. Germline CDR1 and CDR2: WSHSY and SAAADI. With 6 bases removed from V and 7 bases from J, the gap between germline ends came to 18 bases. The CDR3 loop reads CASRDYQGVGGELFF. Here the CDR3 DNA reads TGCGCCAGCAGGGACTACCAGGGGGTTGGCGGGGAGCTGTTTTTT.